Each of the 17 T cell receptor beta chains below was sequenced from the same sample in a study of T cell repertoires and HLA-DP antigens (dated by TCRdb to between 2018 and 2020). The protocol used for the library was the immunoSEQ multiplex PCR assay. TCRdb carries this immuneACCESS record with in-frame sequences only. Its versions omit some clonotypes, under half of them owing to an unresolved V gene in the studies checked, with the rest unexplained. The sample data list about 73,000 clones, and around 77% of these were observed just once. The leading ten clones occupy around 1.5% of the sample. Their antigens are not known. Input material: CD4+ T cells from PBMCs. These receptors were obtained from a man aged 60 to 69 in good health and CMV-seronegative.

The gene calls are TRBV14 and TRBJ1-3; D remains unclear. CDR1 is SGHDN and CDR2 is FVKESK in the germline V gene. The CDR3 loop spans 15 amino acids. V lost 1 base and J lost 5, with 12 bases in between. CDR3 nucleotides: TGTGCCAGCAGCCAAGCCGTGAGTCGCAGAAACACCATATATTTT. Amino acids: CASSQAVSRRNTIYF.

The chain employs TRBV19 and TRBJ2-5; 12 bases map to TRBD1. Looked up from germline, CDR1 is LNHDA and CDR2 is SQIVND (reference sequence). The CDR3 runs 15 residues. The V segment lost 6 bases and the J segment 4 bases; nucleotides outside the gene matches: 6. In DNA, the CDR3 is TGTGCCAGTAGACCGGGACAGGGGGCAAGAGAGACCCAGTACTTC. Translating it yields CASRPGQGARETQYF.

The chain combines TRBV4-1 with TRBJ2-1; 11 nucleotides agree with TRBD2. In germline, CDR1 is MGHRA, CDR2 YSYEKL. The trim removed 5 bases at V and 7 bases at J, leaving 10 bases unmatched. The CDR3 has 16 amino acids. The CDR3 sequence: CASSIKMASGRNEQFF. CDR3 DNA sequence: TGCGCCAGCAGCATCAAGATGGCTAGCGGGAGGAATGAGCAGTTCTTC.

The genes are TRBV5-1 and TRBJ2-2; TRBD1 aligns across 10 bases. J gave up 4 bases and V 4 bases, and 7 bases lay outside the gene matches. Germline assignment: CDR1 SGHRS and CDR2 YFSETQ. CDR3 length equals 16 residues. CDR3 coding DNA: TGCGCCAGCAGCACTAGACAGGGGGCGGGCACCGGGGAGCTGTTTTTT. Its protein product is CASSTRQGAGTGELFF.

J is TRBJ2-4 and V is TRBV7-9, with D maybe TRBD1 (6 bases). V was trimmed by 5 bases and J by 2 bases, leaving 19 bases between them. CDR1 and CDR2 (germline): SEHNR, FQNEAQ (reference sequence). The CDR3 runs to 17 residues. This CDR3 reads CASSAELDSLTKNIQYF. The CDR3 nucleotides are TGTGCCAGCAGCGCCGAATTGGACAGCCTGACCAAAAACATTCAGTACTTC.

The gene calls are TRBV11-2 and TRBJ1-2, with D uncertain. From germline, CDR1 is SGHAT and CDR2 FQNNGV. V lost 3 bases and J 3 bases, leaving 14 bases between the germline ends. This CDR3 has 15 residues. In DNA, the CDR3 is TGTGCCAGCAGCTTTTCAAACCGGCCCTACTATGGCTACACCTTC. Its translation is CASSFSNRPYYGYTF.

V gene TRBV7-9 combines with J gene TRBJ1-2; D is ambiguous. The CDR3 contains 13 residues. Trimming stripped 4 bases from V and 0 bases from J, with 6 bases between. Looked up from germline, CDR1 is SEHNR and CDR2 is FQNEAQ (reference sequence). DNA for the CDR3: TGTGCCAGCAGCTCCGGAGCTAACTATGGCTACACCTTC. Protein sequence: CASSSGANYGYTF.

This clone was found a few times. V is TRBV28 and J is TRBJ1-2; TRBD1 agrees at 7 bases. CDR1 and CDR2 from the germline V gene are MDHEN and SYDVKM. With 6 bases clipped from V and 7 bases from J, the junction kept 11 bases outside the gene matches. This CDR3 is built from 14 residues. DNA of the CDR3: TGTGCCAGCAGCACCACAAGACAGGGCAGTGGCTACACCTTC. It translates to CASSTTRQGSGYTF.

This clone occurred a few times. V is TRBV6-1 and J is TRBJ2-3; possible D gene TRBD1, 8 bases. Trimming shortened V by 2 bases and J by 2 bases, and 20 bases separated the two germline ends. Germline-derived CDR1 and CDR2 are MNHNS and SASEGT. The CDR3 runs 18 residues. The chain's CDR3 is CASSERDRRGTFTDTQYF. The CDR3 DNA follows: TGTGCCAGCAGTGAAAGGGACAGGCGGGGGACTTTCACAGATACGCAGTATTTT.

The V call is TRBV9, the J call TRBJ1-4; maybe TRBD1 (5 bases). V dropped 0 bases and J dropped 6 bases, with 9 bases sitting between them. Germline CDR1 reads SGDLS; CDR2 reads YYNGEE. This CDR3 is 14 amino acids long. CDR3 amino acids: CASSVARVDEKLFF. CDR3 coding DNA: TGTGCCAGCAGCGTAGCCAGGGTAGATGAAAAACTGTTTTTT.

This clone was seen just once. The CDR3 bases are TGTGCCAGCAGTAGGTCGGAAGGGGATGGCTACACCTTC. It yields the protein CASSRSEGDGYTF. The chain joins TRBV6-6 to TRBJ1-2; D possibly corresponds to TRBD1 (5 bases). The germline CDR1 and CDR2 sequences are MNHNY and SVGAGI (reference sequence). There are 13 residues in the CDR3. Trimming cost V 5 bases and J 6 bases, with 13 bases left between them.

V gene TRBV7-2 combines with J gene TRBJ2-2; 7 nucleotides match TRBD1. V trimming: 5 bases; J trimming: 4 bases; junction bases outside the gene matches: 4. Germline V gene lookup returns CDR1 SGHTA and CDR2 FQGNSA. The CDR3 runs 14 residues. CDR3 residues: CASSRDRVTGELFF. The CDR3 coding sequence is TGTGCCAGCAGCCGGGACAGAGTCACCGGGGAGCTGTTTTTT.

The rearrangement uses TRBV30 and TRBJ1-6, with D possibly matching TRBD1 (6 bases). This CDR3 has 14 amino acids. The V end lost 5 bases, the J end lost 7 bases, and 15 bases lay between the germline ends. The germline CDR1 and CDR2 sequences are GTSNPN and SVGIG (reference sequence). The CDR3 is CAWVARGGNSPLHF. The CDR3 DNA reads TGTGCCTGGGTCGCAAGGGGGGGAAATTCACCCCTCCACTTT.

The chain links TRBV28 to TRBJ1-2; tentative D call: TRBD1 (5 bases). Germline V gene data show CDR1 as MDHEN and CDR2 as SYDVKM. V lost 5 bases and J 5 bases, leaving 9 bases between the germline ends. The CDR3 runs 12 residues. This CDR3 is CASSMTEYGYTF. DNA of the CDR3: TGTGCCAGCAGTATGACAGAGTATGGCTACACCTTC.

The chain couples TRBV6-5 to TRBJ2-1, with 15 nucleotides matching TRBD2. The CDR3 covers 14 residues. Germline CDR1 and CDR2: MNHEY and SVGAGI. J was trimmed by 9 bases and V by 6 bases; bases with no gene match: 3. CDR3 amino acids: CASRRTSGRVEQFF. In DNA form, the CDR3 reads TGTGCCAGCAGACGGACTAGCGGGAGGGTTGAGCAGTTCTTC.

The V and J genes are TRBV5-4 and TRBJ2-5, with 7 positions matching TRBD1. The germline V gene has CDR1 SGHNT and CDR2 YYREEE (reference sequence). The J segment lost 3 bases and the V segment lost 2 bases, leaving 1 base of the junction unmatched. The CDR3 totals 13 residues. CDR3 sequence: CASSFGTEETQYF. In DNA form, the CDR3 reads TGTGCCAGCAGCTTTGGGACAGAAGAGACCCAGTACTTC.

This clone appeared a single time. V is TRBV7-3 and J is TRBJ2-2; a possible D gene is TRBD2 (6 bases). The CDR3 loop spans 16 amino acids. V was pared by 2 bases and J by 5 bases, with 15 bases between. Germline loops: CDR1 SGHTA, CDR2 FQGTGA. This CDR3 reads CASSLRGGGGTGELFF. The CDR3 nucleotides are TGTGCCAGCAGCTTACGTGGCGGAGGAGGGACCGGGGAGCTGTTTTTT.